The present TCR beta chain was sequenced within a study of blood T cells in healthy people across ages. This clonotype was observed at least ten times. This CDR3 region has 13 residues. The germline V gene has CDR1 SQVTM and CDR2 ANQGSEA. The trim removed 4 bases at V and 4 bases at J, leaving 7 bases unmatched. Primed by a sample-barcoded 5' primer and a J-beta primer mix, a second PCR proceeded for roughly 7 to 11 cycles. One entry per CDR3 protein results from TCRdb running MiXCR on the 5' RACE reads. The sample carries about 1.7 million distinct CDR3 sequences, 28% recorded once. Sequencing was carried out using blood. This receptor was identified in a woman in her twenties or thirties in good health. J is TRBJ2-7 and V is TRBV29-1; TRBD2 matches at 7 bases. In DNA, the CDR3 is TGCAGCGTTGTACGGACTAGTGGGTACGAGCAGTACTTC. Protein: CSVVRTSGYEQYF.